The 25 T cell receptor beta chains below come from one sample, sequenced in a study of blood T cells in healthy people across ages. PCR was performed a second time for about 7 to 11 cycles using a sample-barcoded 5' primer and a J-beta primer mix. TCRdb ran MiXCR on the 5' RACE reads and lists one entry per CDR3 protein. The data contain hundreds of thousands of distinct CDR3 sequences, approximately 25% of them singletons. The same data also contributed to another study, on T cells of mothers and their children.

Source material: blood. These TCRs come from a boy aged 5 to 17 in good health.

This sequence joins TRBV7-8 and TRBJ2-5, with D possibly TRBD1 on 6 matching bases. The assigned J gene may be wrong: the sequence end matches TRBJ2-1 better. This CDR3 is 14 amino acids long. Germline CDR1 reads SGHVS; CDR2 reads FQNEAQ. CDR3 sequence (DNA): TGTGCCAGCAGCCATCTTAGTTTTGACAGGGAGCAGTTCTTC. It encodes CASSHLSFDREQFF.

This clonotype occurred a few times. DNA for the CDR3: TGTGCCAGCAGCCAAGCGGGAGCATCCGATACGCAGTATTTT. Its protein is CASSQAGASDTQYF. V and J are TRBV3-1 and TRBJ2-3; tentatively, D is TRBD2 (6 bases). V lost 1 base, J lost 6 bases, and 11 bases lay in between. Germline CDR1 and CDR2: LGHDT and YNNKEL (reference sequence). CDR3 length: 14 residues.

The rearrangement links TRBV6-6 to TRBJ1-1; D call uncertain. V was pared by 3 bases and J by 7 bases, with 9 bases between. The CDR3 has 12 residues. The germline V gene has CDR1 MNHNY and CDR2 SVGAGI (reference sequence). The CDR3 sequence is CASSYGELEAFF. DNA of the CDR3: TGTGCCAGCAGTTATGGGGAACTTGAAGCTTTCTTT.

V is TRBV7-9 and J is TRBJ2-1; D may be TRBD2 (6 bases). This CDR3 region has 16 residues. Trimming pared 5 bases from V and 5 bases from J, leaving 19 bases between. From germline, CDR1 is SEHNR and CDR2 FQNEAQ (reference sequence). The chain's CDR3 is CASSPSGGGKDNEQFF. In DNA form, the CDR3 reads TGTGCCAGCAGCCCCAGCGGTGGGGGGAAGGACAATGAGCAGTTCTTC.

This clonotype was counted a few times. V gene TRBV14 combines with J gene TRBJ2-2; 11 bases match TRBD1. The V gene end was trimmed by 4 bases and the J gene end by 5 bases; junction bases not matched to a gene: 6. Germline CDR1 is SGHDN and CDR2 is FVKESK. This CDR3 is 16 amino acids long. CDR3 nucleotides: TGTGCCAGCAGCCCTTGGACAGGGGGCAATACCGGGGAGCTGTTTTTT. It is translated as CASSPWTGGNTGELFF.

The chain couples TRBV5-5 to TRBJ2-1; D is perhaps TRBD1 or TRBD2 (5 bases each). The CDR3 is 15 residues long. The V and J ends lost 4 bases and 1 base respectively, with 12 bases between them. The germline V gene encodes CDR1 SGHKS and CDR2 YYEKEE (reference sequence). The CDR3 nucleotides are TGTGCCAGCAGCGTAGGGACCCCATCCTACAATGAGCAGTTCTTC. It encodes CASSVGTPSYNEQFF. Combining the CDR3 with reference TRBV5-5 and TRBJ2-1 gives the whole variable domain DAGVTQSPTHLIKTRGQQVTLRCSPISGHKSVSWYQQVLGQGPQFIFQYYEKEERGRGNFPDRFSARQFPNYSSELNVNALLLGDSALYLCASSVGTPSYNEQFFGPGTRLTVL.

This clonotype was observed once. The rearrangement uses TRBV29-1 and TRBJ2-3, with TRBD2 as a possible D gene (6 bases). Germline V gene data show CDR1 as SQVTM and CDR2 as ANQGSEA. Between the trimmed V and J ends, which lost 6 bases and 2 bases, there was a span of 24 bases. CDR3 length equals 17 residues. The CDR3 DNA is TGCAGCGTCACCCTAGCTGGGGGGAGTCGTGCCACAGATACGCAGTATTTT. It yields the protein CSVTLAGGSRATDTQYF.

This clonotype was detected only a few times. The chain carries TRBV4-1 and TRBJ2-4; 8 positions match TRBD1. CDR1 is MGHRA and CDR2 is YSYEKL in the germline V gene. This CDR3 region has 18 residues. V shed 3 bases and J 0 bases; nucleotides not matched to a gene: 10. The DNA of the CDR3 is TGCGCCAGCAGCCAGGGACAGGCTAGTGGGATAGCCAAAAACATTCAGTACTTC. This sequence encodes CASSQGQASGIAKNIQYF.

This chain connects TRBV12-3 or TRBV12-4 to TRBJ1-2; 7 bases match TRBD1. The length of the CDR3 is 11 residues. Trimming took 8 bases from V and 13 from J; bases not matched to a gene: 10. CDR3 loop: CASYRSTGFTF. CDR3 DNA sequence: TGTGCCAGCTACCGCTCGACAGGGTTCACCTTC.

A few counts support this clonotype. The chain uses TRBV7-9 and TRBJ1-1; 7 bases agree with TRBD1. With 10 bases clipped from V and 5 bases from J, the junction kept 7 bases outside the gene matches. This CDR3 has 12 residues. The germline CDR1 and CDR2 sequences are SEHNR and FQNEAQ (reference sequence). The CDR3 reads CATPTGETEAFF. DNA for the CDR3: TGTGCCACACCAACAGGGGAGACTGAAGCTTTCTTT.

V usage is TRBV5-1 and J usage is TRBJ2-1; D is unclear. Germline V gene lookup returns CDR1 SGHRS and CDR2 YFSETQ. The CDR3 is 14 residues long. V lost 0 bases, J lost 4 bases, and 8 bases lay in between. The CDR3 region has the DNA TGCGCCAGCAGCTTGGGGGCGGAATACAATGAGCAGTTCTTC. Protein: CASSLGAEYNEQFF.

There are a few counts of this clonotype. The chain combines TRBV4-3 with TRBJ2-4; 12 bases align to TRBD2. Per germline, CDR1 LGHNA and CDR2 YSLEER. The CDR3 length is 20 residues. With 0 bases clipped from V and 2 bases from J, the junction kept 11 bases outside the gene matches. CDR3 sequence reads: CASSQDMLAGGLGTKNIQYF. Written as DNA, the CDR3 is TGCGCCAGCAGCCAAGATATGCTAGCGGGGGGGCTGGGAACCAAAAACATTCAGTACTTC.

This clonotype showed up just a few times. The chain is built from TRBV12-3 or TRBV12-4 and TRBJ2-4; the match to TRBD2 covers 8 bases. This CDR3 contains 13 residues. With V trimmed by 6 bases and J by 7 bases, 5 bases remained unmatched. The CDR3 region has the DNA TGTGCCAGCAGCTCCGGGACTAGGAACATTCAGTACTTC. Protein product: CASSSGTRNIQYF.

This clonotype appeared a few times. The rearrangement uses TRBV28 and TRBJ2-1, with 8 bases identical to TRBD2. The better agreement between TRBJ2-7 and the DNA end casts doubt on the J call. This CDR3 spans 13 amino acids. Germline values: CDR1 MDHEN, CDR2 SYDVKM. CDR3 region: CASRGLDTYEQYF. CDR3 in DNA: TGTGCCAGCAGGGGACTAGATACCTACGAGCAGTACTTC.

The gene calls are TRBV29-1 and TRBJ1-1; 7 nucleotides line up with TRBD1. CDR1 is SQVTM, CDR2 ANQGSEA, per germline. J lost 4 bases, V lost 3 bases, and 5 bases had no gene match. The CDR3 totals 13 residues. CDR3 in DNA: TGCAGCGTTGAGCAAGGGGGCGTCACTGAAGCTTTCTTT. Translating it yields CSVEQGGVTEAFF.

V gene TRBV6-5 combines with J gene TRBJ1-6; TRBD1 might be the D (6 bases). CDR1 and CDR2 (germline): MNHEY, SVGAGI. Trimming left V 2 bases short and J 0 bases short, with 11 bases between. This CDR3 spans 17 amino acids. CDR3 region: CASSYSVDSSYNSPLHF. In DNA, the CDR3 is TGTGCCAGCAGTTACAGCGTGGACAGCTCCTATAATTCACCCCTCCACTTT.

The V gene is TRBV4-3, the J gene TRBJ2-5; 10 bases agree with TRBD2. The end of the DNA aligns better with TRBJ2-1, so the J call may be wrong. This CDR3 is 16 amino acids long. Germline values: CDR1 LGHNA, CDR2 YSLEER. CDR3 sequence (DNA): TGCGCCAGCAGCCAAGATGAGCGGGGGGGCATGGATGAGCAGTTCTTC. Protein sequence: CASSQDERGGMDEQFF.

J is TRBJ1-2 and V is TRBV12-5; no definite D call. Germline V lookup: CDR1 LGHNT, CDR2 FRNRAP. CDR3 length: 14 residues. V lost 5 bases, J lost 8 bases, and 18 bases lay in between. DNA of the CDR3: TGTGCTAGTGGTGCCCGTCCGGGAGGCGGGGGCTACACCTTC. Encoded protein: CASGARPGGGGYTF.

The V gene is TRBV27, the J gene TRBJ2-7; the D is unclear. Trimming cost V 0 bases and J 5 bases, with 8 bases left between them. The length of the CDR3 is 13 residues. Germline V gene sequence: CDR1 MNHEY, CDR2 SMNVEV (reference sequence). The CDR3 sequence is CASSLSGKHEQYF. The CDR3 DNA reads as TGTGCCAGCAGTTTATCGGGGAAGCACGAGCAGTACTTC.

The sample holds a few counts of this clonotype. DNA of the CDR3: TGCGCCAGCAGCCAAGAGGGGGAGGAGGAGACCCAGTACTTC. Its translation: CASSQEGEEETQYF. The rearrangement joins TRBV4-1 to TRBJ2-5; TRBD2 is a possible D gene (6 bases). CDR3 length equals 14 residues. Between the trimmed V and J ends, which lost 0 bases and 5 bases, there was a span of 10 bases. Looked up from germline, CDR1 is MGHRA and CDR2 is YSYEKL.

This chain joins TRBV5-6 and TRBJ1-1, with TRBD1 as a possible D gene (5 bases). CDR1 and CDR2 from the germline V gene are SGHDT and YYEEEE. The V end lost 3 bases, the J end lost 1 base, and 7 bases lay between the germline ends. This CDR3 is 13 amino acids long. The CDR3 DNA is TGTGCCAGCAGCTGGACATCGAACACTGAAGCTTTCTTT. Translation: CASSWTSNTEAFF.

The chain has TRBV7-9 and TRBJ1-1; 7 nucleotides agree with TRBD1. Germline V gene lookup returns CDR1 SEHNR and CDR2 FQNEAQ (reference sequence). The CDR3 has 14 residues. With 6 bases clipped from V and 4 bases from J, the junction kept 8 bases outside the gene matches. CDR3 in amino acids: CASRQTGLSTEAFF. As DNA, the CDR3 is TGTGCCAGCAGACAGACAGGGTTGAGCACTGAAGCTTTCTTT.

The chain recombines TRBV29-1 with TRBJ2-2; D gene unclear. This CDR3 contains 11 residues. CDR1 is SQVTM, CDR2 ANQGSEA, per germline. Trimming stripped 7 bases from V and 9 bases from J, with 12 bases between. CDR3 loop: CSAFIGRELFF. As DNA, the CDR3 is TGCAGCGCCTTCATTGGGCGGGAGCTGTTTTTT.

The table lists this clonotype with a few counts. This chain links TRBV20-1 with TRBJ2-4; D may be TRBD1 (6 bases). In germline, CDR1 is DFQATT, CDR2 SNEGSKA (reference sequence). This CDR3 has 12 residues. V lost 0 bases to trimming and J lost 12 bases, with 12 bases between them. CDR3 sequence: CSARDRDITQYF. DNA of the CDR3: TGCAGTGCTAGAGATCGGGACATCACTCAGTACTTC.

The rearrangement links TRBV19 to TRBJ1-2, with no clear D. Germline lookup yields CDR1 LNHDA and CDR2 SQIVND (reference sequence). Trimming pared 2 bases from V and 7 bases from J, leaving 11 bases between. This CDR3 spans 13 amino acids. This CDR3 is CASSILGERGYTF. The CDR3 coding sequence is TGTGCCAGTAGTATACTCGGTGAACGTGGCTACACCTTC.